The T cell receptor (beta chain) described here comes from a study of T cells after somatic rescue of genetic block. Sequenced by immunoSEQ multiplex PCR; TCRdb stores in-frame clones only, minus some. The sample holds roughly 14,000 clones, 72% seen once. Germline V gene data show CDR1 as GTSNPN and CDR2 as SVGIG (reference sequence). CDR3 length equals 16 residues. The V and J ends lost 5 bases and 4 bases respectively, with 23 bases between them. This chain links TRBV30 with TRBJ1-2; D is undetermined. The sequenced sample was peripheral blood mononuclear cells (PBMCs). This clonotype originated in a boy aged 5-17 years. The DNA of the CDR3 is TGTGCCTGGGCCGTACCACCCCTAAGGGAAGTCTATGGCTACACCTTC. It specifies CAWAVPPLREVYGYTF. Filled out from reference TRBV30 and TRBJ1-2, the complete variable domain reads SQTIHQWPATLVQPVGSPLSLECTVEGTSNPNLYWYRQAAGRGLQLLFYSVGIGQISSEVPQNLSASRPQDRQFILSSKKLLLSDSGFYLCAWAVPPLREVYGYTFGSGTRLTVV.